This TCR beta chain was retrieved from a study of T cells in Graves' hyperthyroidism and ophthalmopathy. This CDR3 is built from 15 residues. Germline lookup yields CDR1 MNHEY and CDR2 SVGEGT. The trim removed 8 bases at V and 3 bases at J, leaving 7 bases unmatched. There are many counts of this clonotype. Active moderate-to-severe ophthalmopathy, Clinical Activity Score at least 3, NOSPECS at least 4, under 3 months' duration. Exclusion criteria comprised uncontrolled infection, other autoimmune disease, pregnancy or lactation. Regions amplified from RNA transcripts were the TCR beta CDR3 regions. In the first-round RT-PCR of the TCR CDR3, the HTBI primer set was used. Each CDR3 protein gets one entry after TCRdb re-called the multiplex PCR reads with MiXCR. The repertoire includes 560,000 or so distinct CDR3 sequences, just under 20% of them detected once, and roughly 47% sits in the top ten.

The chain employs TRBV6-2 or TRBV6-3 and TRBJ2-5, with 12 bases aligning to TRBD2. The sequencing sample was made of blood. The receptor was isolated from a man in his forties with Graves' ophthalmopathy. The DNA of the CDR3 is TGTGCCAGCCTGTATCGACTAGCGGGAGAAGAGACCCAGTACTTC. It is translated as CASLYRLAGEETQYF.